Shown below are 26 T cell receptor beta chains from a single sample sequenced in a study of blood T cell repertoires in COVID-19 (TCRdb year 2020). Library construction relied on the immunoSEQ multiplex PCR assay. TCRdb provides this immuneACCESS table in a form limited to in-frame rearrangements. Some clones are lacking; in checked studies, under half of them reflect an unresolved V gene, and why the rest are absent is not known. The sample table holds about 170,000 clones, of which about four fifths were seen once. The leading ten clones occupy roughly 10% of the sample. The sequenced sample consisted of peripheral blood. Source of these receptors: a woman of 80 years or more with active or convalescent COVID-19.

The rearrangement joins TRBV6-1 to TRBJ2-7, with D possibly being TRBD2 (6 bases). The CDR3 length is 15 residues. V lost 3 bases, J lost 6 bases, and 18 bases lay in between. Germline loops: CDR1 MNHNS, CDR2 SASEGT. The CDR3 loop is CASSDSGPPRVEQYF. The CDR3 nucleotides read TGTGCCAGCAGTGATAGCGGACCCCCGAGGGTCGAGCAGTACTTC.

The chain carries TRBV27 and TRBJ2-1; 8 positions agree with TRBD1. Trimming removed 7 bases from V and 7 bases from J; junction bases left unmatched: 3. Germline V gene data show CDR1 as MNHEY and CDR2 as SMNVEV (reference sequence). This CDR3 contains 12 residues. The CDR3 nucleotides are TGTGCCAGCACTCAGGGGGCAAATGAGCAGTTCTTC. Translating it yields CASTQGANEQFF.

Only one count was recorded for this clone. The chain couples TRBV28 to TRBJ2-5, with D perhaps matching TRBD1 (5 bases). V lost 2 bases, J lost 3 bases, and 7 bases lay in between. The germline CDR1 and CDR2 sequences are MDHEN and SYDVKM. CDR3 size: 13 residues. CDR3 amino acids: CASSLGAKETQYF. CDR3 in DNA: TGTGCCAGCAGTTTAGGGGCGAAAGAGACCCAGTACTTC.

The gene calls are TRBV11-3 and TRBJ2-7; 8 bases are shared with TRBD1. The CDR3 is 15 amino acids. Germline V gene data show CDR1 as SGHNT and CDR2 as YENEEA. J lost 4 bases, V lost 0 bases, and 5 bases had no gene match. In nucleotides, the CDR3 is TGTGCCAGCAGCTTAGACGGGACAGGTGTTTACGAGCAGTACTTC. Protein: CASSLDGTGVYEQYF.

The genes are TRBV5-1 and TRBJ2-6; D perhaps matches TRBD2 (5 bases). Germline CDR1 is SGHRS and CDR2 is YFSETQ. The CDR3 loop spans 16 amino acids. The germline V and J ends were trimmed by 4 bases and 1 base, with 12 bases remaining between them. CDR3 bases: TGCGCCAGCAGCCCAAGCGGAGGATCTGGGGCCAACGTCCTGACTTTC. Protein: CASSPSGGSGANVLTF.

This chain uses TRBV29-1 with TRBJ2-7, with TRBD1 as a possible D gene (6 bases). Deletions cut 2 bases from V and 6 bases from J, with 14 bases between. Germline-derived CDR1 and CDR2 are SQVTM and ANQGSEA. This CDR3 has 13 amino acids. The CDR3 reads CSVEPLTGTEQYF. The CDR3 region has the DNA TGCAGCGTTGAACCCCTCACAGGGACCGAGCAGTACTTC.

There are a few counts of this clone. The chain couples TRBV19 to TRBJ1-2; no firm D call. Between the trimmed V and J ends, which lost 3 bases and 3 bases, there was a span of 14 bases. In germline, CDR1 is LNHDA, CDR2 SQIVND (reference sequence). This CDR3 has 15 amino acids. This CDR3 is CASSIGLAGDYGYTF. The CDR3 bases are TGTGCCAGTAGTATTGGGCTGGCCGGCGACTATGGCTACACCTTC. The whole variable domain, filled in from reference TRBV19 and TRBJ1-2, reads DGGITQSPKYLFRKEGQNVTLSCEQNLNHDAMYWYRQDPGQGLRLIYYSQIVNDFQKGDIAEGYSVSREKKESFPLTVTSAQKNPTAFYLCASSIGLAGDYGYTFGSGTRLTVV.

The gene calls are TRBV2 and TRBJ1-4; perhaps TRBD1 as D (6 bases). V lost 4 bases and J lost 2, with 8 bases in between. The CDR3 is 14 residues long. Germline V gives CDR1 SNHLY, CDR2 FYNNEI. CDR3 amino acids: CASSATGTNEKLFF. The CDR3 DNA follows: TGTGCCAGCAGTGCTACAGGGACTAATGAAAAACTGTTTTTT. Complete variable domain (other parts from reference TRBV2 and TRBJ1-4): EPEVTQTPSHQVTQMGQEVILRCVPISNHLYFYWYRQILGQKVEFLVSFYNNEISEKSEIFDDQFSVERPDGSNFTLKIRSTKLEDSAMYFCASSATGTNEKLFFGSGTQLSVL.

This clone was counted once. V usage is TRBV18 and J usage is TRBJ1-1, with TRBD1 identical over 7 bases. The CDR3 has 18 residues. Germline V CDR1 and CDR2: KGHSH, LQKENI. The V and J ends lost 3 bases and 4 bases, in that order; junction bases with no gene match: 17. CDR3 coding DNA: TGTGCCAGCTCACCCTACTCGACAGGGATAGGTTTGGGCACTGAAGCTTTCTTT. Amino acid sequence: CASSPYSTGIGLGTEAFF.

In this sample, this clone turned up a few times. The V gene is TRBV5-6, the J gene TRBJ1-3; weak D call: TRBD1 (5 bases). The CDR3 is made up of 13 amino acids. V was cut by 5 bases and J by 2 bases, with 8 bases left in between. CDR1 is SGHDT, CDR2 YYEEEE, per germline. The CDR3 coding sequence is TGTGCCAGCAGGGAGGGGCCTGGAAACACCATATATTTT. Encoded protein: CASREGPGNTIYF.

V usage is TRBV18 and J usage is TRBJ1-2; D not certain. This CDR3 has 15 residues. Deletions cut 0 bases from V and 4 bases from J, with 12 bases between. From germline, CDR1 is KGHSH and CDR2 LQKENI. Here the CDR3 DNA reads TGTGCCAGCTCACCACCGGGGTCCGAGGGCTATGGCTACACCTTC. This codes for CASSPPGSEGYGYTF.

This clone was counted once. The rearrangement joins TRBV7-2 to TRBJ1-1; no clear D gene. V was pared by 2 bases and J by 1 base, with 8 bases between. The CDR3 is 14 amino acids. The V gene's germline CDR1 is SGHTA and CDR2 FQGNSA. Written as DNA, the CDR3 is TGTGCCAGCAGCTTAATTCCGGGGAACACTGAAGCTTTCTTT. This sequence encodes CASSLIPGNTEAFF.

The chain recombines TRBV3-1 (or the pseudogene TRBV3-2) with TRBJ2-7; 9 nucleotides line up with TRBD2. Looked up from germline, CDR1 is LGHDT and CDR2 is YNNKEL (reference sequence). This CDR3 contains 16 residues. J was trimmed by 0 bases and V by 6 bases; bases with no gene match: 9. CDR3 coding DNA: TGTGCCAGCAGGCTAGCGGGAACGGGGAGCTCCTACGAGCAGTACTTC. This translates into CASRLAGTGSSYEQYF.

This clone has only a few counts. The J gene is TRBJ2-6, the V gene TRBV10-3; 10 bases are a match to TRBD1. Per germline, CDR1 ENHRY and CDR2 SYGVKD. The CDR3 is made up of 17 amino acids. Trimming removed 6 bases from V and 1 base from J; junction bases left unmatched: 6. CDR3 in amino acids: CAIRLPGQGSGANVLTF. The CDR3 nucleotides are TGTGCCATCAGACTCCCGGGACAGGGGTCTGGGGCCAACGTCCTGACTTTC.

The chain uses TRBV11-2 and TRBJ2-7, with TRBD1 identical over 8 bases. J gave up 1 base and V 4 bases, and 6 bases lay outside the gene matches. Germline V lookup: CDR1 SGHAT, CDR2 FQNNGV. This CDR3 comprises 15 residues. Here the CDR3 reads CASSSDRDGSYEQYF. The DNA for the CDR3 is TGTGCCAGCAGCTCGGACAGGGATGGGTCCTACGAGCAGTACTTC.

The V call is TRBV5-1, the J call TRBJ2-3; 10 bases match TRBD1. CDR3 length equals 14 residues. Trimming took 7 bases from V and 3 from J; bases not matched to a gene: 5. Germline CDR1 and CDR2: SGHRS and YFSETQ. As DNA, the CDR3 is TGCGCCAGCGGCGCGGGACAGGGGACAGATACGCAGTATTTT. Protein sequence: CASGAGQGTDTQYF. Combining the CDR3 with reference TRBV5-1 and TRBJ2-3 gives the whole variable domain KAGVTQTPRYLIKTRGQQVTLSCSPISGHRSVSWYQQTPGQGLQFLFEYFSETQRNKGNFPGRFSGRQFSNSRSEMNVSTLELGDSALYLCASGAGQGTDTQYFGPGTRLTVL.

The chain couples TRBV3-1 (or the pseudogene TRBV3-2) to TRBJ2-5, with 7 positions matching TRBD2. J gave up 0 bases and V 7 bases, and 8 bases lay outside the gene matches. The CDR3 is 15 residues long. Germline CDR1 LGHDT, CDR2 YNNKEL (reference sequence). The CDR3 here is CASKGRAGNQETQYF. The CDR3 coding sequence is TGTGCCAGCAAGGGGAGGGCAGGGAACCAAGAGACCCAGTACTTC.

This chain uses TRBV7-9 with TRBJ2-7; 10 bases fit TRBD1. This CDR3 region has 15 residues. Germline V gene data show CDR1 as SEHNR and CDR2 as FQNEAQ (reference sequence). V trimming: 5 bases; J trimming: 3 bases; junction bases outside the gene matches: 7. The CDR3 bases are TGTGCCAGCAGCCCTGGACAGGGGGTCGGCTACGAGCAGTACTTC. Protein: CASSPGQGVGYEQYF.

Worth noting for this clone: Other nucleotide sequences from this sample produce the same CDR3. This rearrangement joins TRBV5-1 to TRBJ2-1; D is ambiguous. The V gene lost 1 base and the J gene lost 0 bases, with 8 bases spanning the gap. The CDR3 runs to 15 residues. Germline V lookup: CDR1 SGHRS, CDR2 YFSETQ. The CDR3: CASSLSGSSYNEQFF. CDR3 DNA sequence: TGCGCCAGCAGCTTGTCAGGAAGCTCCTACAATGAGCAGTTCTTC. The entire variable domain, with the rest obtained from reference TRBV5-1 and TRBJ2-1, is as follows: KAGVTQTPRYLIKTRGQQVTLSCSPISGHRSVSWYQQTPGQGLQFLFEYFSETQRNKGNFPGRFSGRQFSNSRSEMNVSTLELGDSALYLCASSLSGSSYNEQFFGPGTRLTVL.

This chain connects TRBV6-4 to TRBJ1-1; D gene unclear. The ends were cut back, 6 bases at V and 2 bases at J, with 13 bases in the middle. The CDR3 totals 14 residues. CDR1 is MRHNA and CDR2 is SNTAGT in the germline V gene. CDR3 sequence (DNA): TGTGCCAGCAGCCCCTTCGGCGGAAACACTGAAGCTTTCTTT. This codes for CASSPFGGNTEAFF.

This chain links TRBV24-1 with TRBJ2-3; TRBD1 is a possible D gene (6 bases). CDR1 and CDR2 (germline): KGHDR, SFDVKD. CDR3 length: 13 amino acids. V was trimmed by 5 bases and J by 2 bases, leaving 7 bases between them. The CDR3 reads CATSGDITDTQYF. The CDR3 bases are TGTGCCACCAGTGGGGACATCACAGATACGCAGTATTTT.

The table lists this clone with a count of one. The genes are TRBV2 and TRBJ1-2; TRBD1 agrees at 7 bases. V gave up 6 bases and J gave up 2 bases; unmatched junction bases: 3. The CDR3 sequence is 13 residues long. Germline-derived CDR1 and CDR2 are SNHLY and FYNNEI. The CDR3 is CASRGQTNYGYTF. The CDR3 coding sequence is TGTGCCAGCAGGGGACAGACCAACTATGGCTACACCTTC. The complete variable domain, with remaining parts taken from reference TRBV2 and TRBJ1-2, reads EPEVTQTPSHQVTQMGQEVILRCVPISNHLYFYWYRQILGQKVEFLVSFYNNEISEKSEIFDDQFSVERPDGSNFTLKIRSTKLEDSAMYFCASRGQTNYGYTFGSGTRLTVV.

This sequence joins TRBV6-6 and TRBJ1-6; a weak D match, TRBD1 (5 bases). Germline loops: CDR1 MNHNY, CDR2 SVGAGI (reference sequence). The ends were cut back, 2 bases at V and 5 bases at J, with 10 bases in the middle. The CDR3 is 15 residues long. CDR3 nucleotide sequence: TGTGCCAGCAGTTACCAAGACAGAAATAATTCACCCCTCCACTTT. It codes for CASSYQDRNNSPLHF.

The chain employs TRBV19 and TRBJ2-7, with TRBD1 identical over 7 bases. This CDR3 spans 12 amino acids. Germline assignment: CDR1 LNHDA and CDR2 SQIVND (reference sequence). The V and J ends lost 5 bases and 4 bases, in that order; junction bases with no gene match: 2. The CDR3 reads CASSPDRYEQYF. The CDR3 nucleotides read TGTGCCAGTAGTCCGGACAGGTACGAGCAGTACTTC. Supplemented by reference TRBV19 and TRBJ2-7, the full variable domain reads DGGITQSPKYLFRKEGQNVTLSCEQNLNHDAMYWYRQDPGQGLRLIYYSQIVNDFQKGDIAEGYSVSREKKESFPLTVTSAQKNPTAFYLCASSPDRYEQYFGPGTRLTVT.

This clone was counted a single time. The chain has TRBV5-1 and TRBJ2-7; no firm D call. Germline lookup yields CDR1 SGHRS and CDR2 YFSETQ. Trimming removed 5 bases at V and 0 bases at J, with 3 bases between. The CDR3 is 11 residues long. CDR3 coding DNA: TGCGCCAGCAGGAGCTCCTACGAGCAGTACTTC. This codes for CASRSSYEQYF.

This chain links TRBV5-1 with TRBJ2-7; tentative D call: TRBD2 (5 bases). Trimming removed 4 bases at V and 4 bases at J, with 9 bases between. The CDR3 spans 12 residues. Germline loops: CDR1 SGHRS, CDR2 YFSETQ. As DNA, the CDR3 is TGCGCCAGCAGCCGGACGGGATACGAGCAGTACTTC. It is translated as CASSRTGYEQYF.